This TCR beta chain originates from a study of T cells in Graves' hyperthyroidism and ophthalmopathy. Amplification of TCR beta CDR3 regions was performed using RNA transcripts as template. First-round RT-PCR of the TCR CDR3 relied on the HTBI primer set. TCRdb recomputed calls from the multiplex PCR reads with MiXCR, one row per CDR3 protein. The sample records about 580,000 distinct CDR3 sequences, approximately 15% being singletons. Study-wide points: Most thyroid clonotypes expanded above 0.001 appeared in blood too.

On this clonotype itself: Its matching antigen is unknown.

Sequencing was performed on blood. This receptor was taken from a woman in her 30s with Graves' hyperthyroidism that later progressed to Graves' ophthalmopathy.

Here the CDR3 reads CASSLGGGPPYNEQFF. The CDR3 DNA follows: TGTGCCAGTAGTCTAGGCGGCGGGCCTCCCTACAATGAGCAGTTCTTC. The J gene is TRBJ2-1, the V gene TRBV19; D might be TRBD2 (5 bases). This CDR3 contains 16 residues. Between the trimmed V and J ends, which lost 5 bases and 2 bases, there was a span of 16 bases. CDR1 and CDR2 from the germline V gene are LNHDA and SQIVND (reference sequence).